Listed below are T cell receptor beta chains from one sample, sequenced in a study of control samples from healthy donors and cancer patients. Libraries were prepared by immunoSEQ multiplex PCR; TCRdb keeps only in-frame clonotypes and omits some of them. This sample has approximately 120,000 clones, with 75% to 90% found just once. The sequencing sample was made of blood. The receptors stem from a woman aged 45-65 years in good health. Each CDR3 is given without its conserved first and last residue.

ASSVSAGPDTQY	12	TRBV6-4
ASSEAFKQPQH	11	TRBV6-1
APGALSVGYT	10	TRBV7-9
ASSQVLPGLFDTQY	14	TRBV4-1
ASSPTGGGNRNQPQH	15	TRBV4-1
ASTSGTGNTEAF	12	TRBV10-1
ASKEGGRGGTQY	12	TRBV6-4
ASSPPTPSSYNEQF	14	TRBV7-6
ASRDRQTSTDTQY	13	TRBV21-1
AWSVGANREKLF	12	TRBV30
ASSVVTGGSPLH	12	TRBV6-4
ASSHRRVGQGDQPQH	15	TRBV4-1
ATSGPTRDRGRDQPQH	16	TRBV24-1
ASSYVAPGNTEAF	13	TRBV6-5
ASSLPGQARTEAF	13	TRBV27
ASSAEDRARTEAF	13	TRBV27